The clone carrying this T cell receptor beta chain has only a few counts. Its antigen remains unknown. Donors were healthy HIV-negative adults without recent acute infections or vaccinations. Unsorted material relied on roughly 100 million PBMCs as the source of genomic DNA. Authors' methods: ImmunoSEQ output lacked quality scores and full-length reads, limiting matched filtering. Clones were sequenced by immunoSEQ multiplex PCR, and TCRdb holds only the in-frame ones, with some missing. D and trimming come from the DNA, and the V and J calls and clone size come from that table. The sample carries about 480,000 clones, 79% recorded once. This record belongs to a study of shared clonotypes between healthy human individuals. The V gene's germline CDR1 is MNHEY and CDR2 SMNVEV (reference sequence). The CDR3 covers 14 residues. V shed 6 bases and J shed 2 bases, with 14 bases lying between them. Study findings and constraints: Only blood was sampled; tissue repertoires likely differ.

The sequence derives from a woman aged 40 to 50 in good health. Some clones in this sample may be carry-over from other donors' samples. The V and J genes are TRBV27 and TRBJ2-7, with TRBD1 as a possible D gene (6 bases). The specimen was PBMCs. CDR3 loop: CASRTRDNTYEQYF. CDR3 DNA sequence: TGTGCCAGCAGGACCCGGGACAATACCTACGAGCAGTACTTC.